This TCR beta chain was documented in a study of CD8 T cells in Susac syndrome. The authors negatively isolated CD8+ and CD4+ T cells and FACS-enriched TEMRA cells. RNA amounts of 0.5 to 1 ug underwent reverse transcription with random hexamers. By means of immunoSEQ multiplex PCR, TCR beta CDR3 spanning 54 Vbeta and 13 Jbeta underwent amplification. One entry per CDR3 protein results from TCRdb running MiXCR on the immunoSEQ multiplex PCR reads. Of approximately 210,000 distinct CDR3 sequences listed, 95% were seen once; the top ten hold 0.095%. Germline V gene lookup returns CDR1 SGHRS and CDR2 YFSETQ. V shed 4 bases and J 7 bases; nucleotides not matched to a gene: 12. This CDR3 has 15 residues.

This sequence joins TRBV5-1 and TRBJ1-2, with TRBD1 matching 8 bases. The sample comprised CD4+ T cells from PBMCs. This TCR derives from a human donor with multiple sclerosis. The CDR3 reads CASSLRDRTNSGYTF. In DNA form, the CDR3 reads TGCGCCAGCAGCCTCCGGGACAGGACAAATAGTGGCTACACCTTC.